The sequence of this T cell receptor (beta chain) was determined in a study of blood T cells in healthy people across ages. Primed by a sample-barcoded 5' primer and a J-beta primer mix, a second PCR proceeded for about 7 to 12 cycles. TCRdb reanalysed the 5' RACE reads using MiXCR and keeps one entry per CDR3 protein. The data show 900,000 to 950,000 distinct CDR3 sequences, with about 27% seen just once and about 10% held by the top ten. This clonotype has ten or more counts. Samples had at least 7 million PBMCs isolated from them. Total RNA extracted from each sample amounted to at least 5 micrograms. Germline CDR1 LNHNV, CDR2 YYDKDF (reference sequence). V was cut by 1 base and J by 0 bases, with 9 bases left in between. This CDR3 region has 16 residues. These same data were also listed under a study on T cells of mothers and their children. According to that study: Samples were obtained from a few healthy Caucasian mothers and their six children. Each mother yielded more than 9.5 million TCR beta CDR3 reads. Each child yielded several million reads.

V is TRBV15 and J is TRBJ1-4; D gene ambiguous. The sequence was obtained from a middle-aged woman in good health. Sequenced material: blood. The CDR3 sequence: CATSRGRLATNEKLFF. In nucleotides, the CDR3 is TGTGCCACCAGCAGAGGACGGCTTGCAACTAATGAAAAACTGTTTTTT. The full variable domain, its missing parts supplied by reference TRBV15 and TRBJ1-4, is DAMVIQNPRYQVTQFGKPVTLSCSQTLNHNVMYWYQQKSSQAPKLLFHYYDKDFNNEADTPDNFQSRRPNTSFCFLDIRSPGLGDTAMYLCATSRGRLATNEKLFFGSGTQLSVL.